This TCR beta chain was captured by sequencing in a study of cytomegalovirus exposure and HLA in healthy donors. Vbeta (60) and Jbeta (13) primers were used in the PCR. TCRdb's table, derived via immunoSEQ multiplex PCR, lists solely in-frame clones and lacks some. The table has just under 65,000 clones, around three quarters seen once. Study conclusions and caveats: In vitro experiments confirmed that three CMV-associated chains were specific for CMV antigens.

This clone was counted once. What it binds is not known. The receptor was isolated from a woman aged 30 to 39 in good health and CMV-seronegative. The sample taken for sequencing was PBMCs.

CDR3 amino acids: CASSSNREHRGYTF. The CDR3 nucleotides are TGTGCCAGCAGCTCCAACAGGGAGCATAGAGGCTACACCTTC. The gene calls are TRBV11-2 and TRBJ1-2, with D tentatively TRBD1 (6 bases). The CDR3 loop spans 14 amino acids. Trimming stripped 4 bases from V and 8 bases from J, with 17 bases between. CDR1 is SGHAT and CDR2 is FQNNGV in the germline V gene.